This passage covers 29 T cell receptor beta chains from one sample sequenced in a study of blood T cell repertoires in COVID-19. Some clones are missing from TCRdb's copy, which holds only in-frame ones; the method was immunoSEQ multiplex PCR. The top ten clones hold more than 5% of a sample with 120,000 or so clones, about 74% of them seen once. The sequencing sample was made of peripheral blood. Every receptor here comes from a man between 60 and 75 years old with acute or convalescent COVID-19.

The V and J genes are TRBV6-5 and TRBJ1-6; D gene unclear. The V end was cut by 2 bases, the J end by 10 bases, with 15 bases between. Germline values: CDR1 MNHEY, CDR2 SVGAGI. This CDR3 contains 15 residues. CDR3 bases: TGTGCCAGCAGTTACCAGATAACGGGAATGTCACCCCTCCACTTT. Protein sequence: CASSYQITGMSPLHF.

This sequence joins TRBV30 and TRBJ1-2; D gene uncertain. Trimming took off 2 bases at V and 3 bases at J, with 10 bases between the two ends. Germline V gene sequence: CDR1 GTSNPN, CDR2 SVGIG (reference sequence). The CDR3 length is 13 residues. The CDR3 DNA reads as TGTGCCTGGAGTATTGGCGGAGACTATGGCTACACCTTC. Encoded protein: CAWSIGGDYGYTF. The variable domain in full, with the rest retrieved from reference TRBV30 and TRBJ1-2, is SQTIHQWPATLVQPVGSPLSLECTVEGTSNPNLYWYRQAAGRGLQLLFYSVGIGQISSEVPQNLSASRPQDRQFILSSKKLLLSDSGFYLCAWSIGGDYGYTFGSGTRLTVV.

This chain links TRBV7-6 with TRBJ2-2; 7 bases fit TRBD2. V lost 2 bases to trimming and J lost 4 bases; unmatched junction nucleotides: 4. This CDR3 has 15 residues. CDR1 and CDR2 (germline): SGHVS, FNYEAQ. The CDR3 sequence is CASSLMGGSTGELFF. The DNA of the CDR3 is TGTGCCAGCAGCTTAATGGGGGGGAGCACCGGGGAGCTGTTTTTT.

In DNA, the CDR3 is TGTGCCAGCAGCGTAGAATCTGCAGAGAACACTGAAGCTTTCTTT. It translates to CASSVESAENTEAFF. The chain carries TRBV9 and TRBJ1-1; D is unresolved. This CDR3 spans 15 amino acids. The germline CDR1 and CDR2 sequences are SGDLS and YYNGEE. Trimming stripped 0 bases from V and 1 base from J, with 10 bases between.

This chain links TRBV28 with TRBJ2-7; D gene uncertain. The CDR3 totals 12 residues. Germline V gene sequence: CDR1 MDHEN, CDR2 SYDVKM. V lost 3 bases, J lost 4 bases, and 7 bases lay in between. CDR3 bases: TGTGCCAGCAGTTTCAACTTATACGAGCAGTACTTC. Amino acids: CASSFNLYEQYF.

This clone has a handful of counts. The chain links TRBV7-6 to TRBJ2-3; 9 bases agree with TRBD2. The CDR3 covers 16 residues. Trimming cost V 2 bases and J 4 bases; bases outside gene matches: 7. The germline gives CDR1 SGHVS, CDR2 FNYEAQ. The CDR3 protein is CASSLYLAGRADTQYF. CDR3 sequence (DNA): TGTGCCAGCAGCTTATACCTAGCGGGGAGGGCAGATACGCAGTATTTT.

The chain combines TRBV19 with TRBJ2-7; perhaps TRBD1 as D (6 bases). Germline V gene sequence: CDR1 LNHDA, CDR2 SQIVND (reference sequence). V gave up 5 bases and J gave up 3 bases, with 14 bases separating them. CDR3 length: 14 amino acids. CDR3 protein: CASSEGSRGYEQYF. The CDR3 coding sequence is TGTGCCAGTAGTGAGGGATCCAGGGGCTACGAGCAGTACTTC.

This clone has only a few counts. The chain is built from TRBV6-4 and TRBJ2-1; 7 positions agree with TRBD2. CDR3 length: 13 amino acids. The trim removed 5 bases at V and 6 bases at J, leaving 4 bases unmatched. Germline V lookup: CDR1 MRHNA, CDR2 SNTAGT. This chain's CDR3 is CASSSTSSNEQFF. The CDR3 coding sequence is TGTGCCAGCAGTTCGACTAGCAGCAATGAGCAGTTCTTC.

The chain carries TRBV2 and TRBJ1-5, with D possibly TRBD1 on 5 matching bases. CDR1 is SNHLY and CDR2 is FYNNEI in the germline V gene. Trimming cost V 4 bases and J 0 bases, with 10 bases left between them. The CDR3 is 15 residues long. DNA of the CDR3: TGTGCCAGCAGTGTTCAGGGCACTAGCAATCAGCCCCAGCATTTT. Residues: CASSVQGTSNQPQHF.

The V call is TRBV6-5, the J call TRBJ1-1; D perhaps matches TRBD1 (6 bases). The CDR3 contains 15 residues. Trimming took off 7 bases at V and 1 base at J, with 16 bases between the two ends. Germline CDR1 reads MNHEY; CDR2 reads SVGAGI. DNA of the CDR3: TGTGCCAGCACTCCGGGGGGGGCCCAGAACACTGAAGCTTTCTTT. Translating it yields CASTPGGAQNTEAFF.

This chain links TRBV14 with TRBJ2-3; D uncertain. This CDR3 region has 13 residues. Germline loops: CDR1 SGHDN, CDR2 FVKESK. The germline V and J ends were trimmed by 4 bases and 2 bases, with 7 bases remaining between them. The CDR3 DNA sequence: TGTGCCAGCAGCCTACAGAACACAGATACGCAGTATTTT. Its translation: CASSLQNTDTQYF.

The sample holds a few counts of this clone. The chain couples TRBV2 to TRBJ2-3; D is undetermined. This CDR3 has 11 amino acids. From germline, CDR1 is SNHLY and CDR2 FYNNEI. Trimming removed 8 bases at V and 2 bases at J, with 5 bases between. For the CDR3, the DNA is TGTGCCAGCGGCTCCACAGATACGCAGTATTTT. Its translation: CASGSTDTQYF.

This clone came up a few times. The chain uses TRBV4-1 and TRBJ1-2; D remains ambiguous. The CDR3 has 14 residues. Trimming cost V 3 bases and J 0 bases, with 8 bases left between them. CDR1 and CDR2 (germline): MGHRA, YSYEKL. CDR3 DNA: TGCGCCAGCAGCCAGCACACCGCTAACTATGGCTACACCTTC. Amino acid sequence: CASSQHTANYGYTF.

V gene TRBV5-4 combines with J gene TRBJ2-1; 7 bases fit TRBD1. With V trimmed by 2 bases and J by 10 bases, 6 bases remained unmatched. Germline-derived CDR1 and CDR2 are SGHNT and YYREEE (reference sequence). The CDR3 is 13 amino acids. CDR3 in DNA: TGTGCCAGCAGCTTCGACAGGGTAGGCGAGCAGTTCTTC. It specifies CASSFDRVGEQFF.

V gene TRBV4-2 combines with J gene TRBJ2-7, with 9 bases fitting TRBD2. V lost 1 base and J lost 2; bases outside the gene matches: 6. Germline V CDR1 and CDR2: LGHNA, YNFKEQ. This CDR3 spans 16 amino acids. As DNA, the CDR3 is TGTGCCAGCAGCCAAGTGACTAGCGGAAACCCCTACGAGCAGTACTTC. Its protein product is CASSQVTSGNPYEQYF.

The rearrangement links TRBV4-2 to TRBJ1-1, with D maybe TRBD1 (5 bases). Looked up from germline, CDR1 is LGHNA and CDR2 is YNFKEQ. Trimming removed 1 base from V and 2 bases from J, with 8 bases in between. This CDR3 is 14 amino acids long. In nucleotides, the CDR3 is TGTGCCAGCAGCCAAGTGGGGCTTAACACTGAAGCTTTCTTT. Translation: CASSQVGLNTEAFF.

This chain's CDR3 is CASSYSRNSGNTIYF. The CDR3 DNA reads TGTGCCAGCAGTTACTCGAGAAACTCTGGAAACACCATATATTTT. The chain is built from TRBV6-5 and TRBJ1-3; no reliable D call. Trimming took off 0 bases at V and 0 bases at J, with 6 bases between the two ends. The CDR3 loop spans 15 amino acids. Germline lookup yields CDR1 MNHEY and CDR2 SVGAGI.

This clone has more than one count but fewer than ten. This chain uses TRBV6-6 with TRBJ1-6; D ambiguous. Germline CDR1 MNHNY, CDR2 SVGAGI (reference sequence). Deletions cut 6 bases from V and 14 bases from J, with 14 bases between. The CDR3 runs 12 residues. Here the CDR3 reads CASSPDIRALHF. The DNA for the CDR3 is TGTGCCAGCAGCCCTGATATTAGAGCCCTCCACTTT.

Worth noting for this clone: The sample holds other DNA sequences that translate to the same CDR3. The genes are TRBV7-9 and TRBJ1-6; 8 bases map to TRBD1. The V gene end was trimmed by 5 bases and the J gene end by 10 bases; junction bases not matched to a gene: 7. Germline values: CDR1 SEHNR, CDR2 FQNEAQ (reference sequence). This CDR3 spans 14 amino acids. For the CDR3, the DNA is TGTGCCAGCAGCCCCGGACAGGGAGGATCACCCCTCCACTTT. Amino acid sequence: CASSPGQGGSPLHF.

V gene TRBV7-8 combines with J gene TRBJ2-1; a weak D match, TRBD2 (7 bases). Germline V gene data show CDR1 as SGHVS and CDR2 as FQNEAQ. V was pared by 8 bases and J by 9 bases, with 20 bases between. There are 14 residues in the CDR3. The CDR3 here is CASALGGGSREQFF. The CDR3 nucleotides are TGTGCCAGCGCCCTTGGGGGGGGCAGCCGTGAGCAGTTCTTC.

The J gene is TRBJ1-1, the V gene TRBV6-2 or TRBV6-3; no clear D gene. There are 14 residues in the CDR3. Trimming shortened V by 4 bases and J by 2 bases, and 11 bases separated the two germline ends. Germline V gene sequence: CDR1 MNHEY, CDR2 SVGEGT. For the CDR3, the DNA is TGTGCCAGCAGTTTTGGCAGGCATAACACTGAAGCTTTCTTT. It yields the protein CASSFGRHNTEAFF.

The chain employs TRBV24-1 and TRBJ2-3; 14 bases match TRBD2. The CDR3 is 16 amino acids. The germline V gene has CDR1 KGHDR and CDR2 SFDVKD. V shed 4 bases and J 5 bases; nucleotides not matched to a gene: 4. CDR3 coding DNA: TGTGCCACCAGTGACCGACTAGCGGGGGGGGGAGATACGCAGTATTTT. Translating gives CATSDRLAGGGDTQYF.

CDR3 sequence: CASSFRQGRWSGQPQHF. The DNA of the CDR3 is TGTGCCAGCAGTTTTAGACAGGGTCGTTGGAGCGGTCAGCCCCAGCATTTT. The chain has TRBV28 and TRBJ1-5; 7 bases match TRBD1. Per the germline V gene, CDR1 is MDHEN and CDR2 is SYDVKM. V shed 3 bases and J 6 bases; nucleotides not matched to a gene: 14. CDR3 length: 17 amino acids.

The rearrangement links TRBV7-2 to TRBJ1-1; D not resolved. Trimming took 4 bases from V and 1 from J, leaving 10 bases between them. This CDR3 spans 14 amino acids. The germline CDR1 and CDR2 sequences are SGHTA and FQGNSA. DNA for the CDR3: TGTGCCAGCAGCTATAGTCGATCGAACACTGAAGCTTTCTTT. It codes for CASSYSRSNTEAFF.

Concerning this clone itself: The same CDR3 arises from other DNA sequences in this sample as well. The chain combines TRBV6-5 with TRBJ1-1; maybe TRBD1 (6 bases). This CDR3 has 15 residues. Germline V lookup: CDR1 MNHEY, CDR2 SVGAGI. V was cut by 0 bases and J by 0 bases, with 8 bases left in between. The CDR3: CASSYSTGMNTEAFF. The CDR3 DNA reads as TGTGCCAGCAGTTACTCGACAGGAATGAACACTGAAGCTTTCTTT.

The V call is TRBV3-1 (or the pseudogene TRBV3-2), the J call TRBJ2-7; the D is unclear. This CDR3 spans 14 amino acids. With 4 bases removed from V and 3 bases from J, the gap between germline ends came to 13 bases. Germline V lookup: CDR1 LGHDT, CDR2 YNNKEL (reference sequence). The CDR3 nucleotides read TGTGCCAGCAGCCCCCGGGTGTCCCTCTACGAGCAGTACTTC. Amino acid sequence: CASSPRVSLYEQYF.

The V gene is TRBV11-3, the J gene TRBJ1-5, with D hard to call. Looked up from germline, CDR1 is SGHNT and CDR2 is YENEEA. Trimming removed 1 base at V and 7 bases at J, with 8 bases between. The length of the CDR3 is 13 residues. The CDR3 bases are TGTGCCAGCAGCTTAGGATCGAGGCAGCCCCAGCATTTT. This gives the protein CASSLGSRQPQHF.

CDR3 residues: CASSSQARVGQPQHF. The CDR3 DNA reads TGTGCCAGCAGCTCACAGGCCAGGGTGGGCCAGCCCCAGCATTTT. The V gene is TRBV6-5, the J gene TRBJ1-5; perhaps TRBD1 as D (5 bases). V dropped 6 bases and J dropped 7 bases, with 19 bases sitting between them. This CDR3 has 15 residues. Germline V CDR1 and CDR2: MNHEY, SVGAGI.

The CDR3 DNA is TGTGCCAGCAGCTTAAACAGGGGCCTCACAGATACGCAGTATTTT. It translates to CASSLNRGLTDTQYF. The V gene is TRBV11-3, the J gene TRBJ2-3, with 7 bases lining up with TRBD1. Losses at the gene ends were 2 bases for V and 2 bases for J; bases not matched to a gene: 4. Germline V gene sequence: CDR1 SGHNT, CDR2 YENEEA. CDR3 size: 15 residues.